The next 26 T cell receptor beta chains were all read from a single sample in a study of OX40 agonist ivuxolimab in advanced cancers. Repertoires were generated with immunoSEQ multiplex PCR, while TCRdb's copy carries only in-frame clones and drops some. The sample lists 42,000 or so clones, 75% to 85% occurring once. The specimen comprised CD4+ or CD8+ T cells sorted from blood, sampled in a trial of the OX40 agonist ivuxolimab. These receptors were taken from an adult with an advanced solid tumor such as melanoma, head and neck, liver or kidney cancer.

The chain uses TRBV6-1 and TRBJ1-2; D unresolved. The germline V gene encodes CDR1 MNHNS and CDR2 SASEGT. The CDR3 totals 13 residues. Between the trimmed V and J ends, which lost 5 bases and 4 bases, there was a span of 11 bases. CDR3: CASSNRELYGYTF. CDR3 coding DNA: TGTGCCAGCAGTAATCGCGAACTCTATGGCTACACCTTC.

This chain uses TRBV5-1 with TRBJ2-1, with D perhaps assigned TRBD1 or TRBD2 (5 bases each). CDR1 is SGHRS and CDR2 is YFSETQ in the germline V gene. This CDR3 is built from 12 residues. Trimming stripped 0 bases from V and 9 bases from J, with 7 bases between. The CDR3 sequence is CASSLEGTEQFF. The CDR3 nucleotides read TGCGCCAGCAGCTTGGAAGGGACTGAGCAGTTCTTC.

The chain employs TRBV14 and TRBJ1-2; 7 bases align to TRBD1. The CDR3 covers 16 residues. V trimming: 1 base; J trimming: 0 bases; junction bases outside the gene matches: 5. Per germline, CDR1 SGHDN and CDR2 FVKESK. The chain's CDR3 is CASSQGQGPSNYGYTF. As DNA, the CDR3 is TGTGCCAGCAGCCAAGGACAGGGCCCTTCTAACTATGGCTACACCTTC.

The chain recombines TRBV7-2 with TRBJ1-3, with TRBD1 as a possible D gene (6 bases). The CDR3 covers 16 residues. Between the trimmed V and J ends, which lost 0 bases and 0 bases, there was a span of 9 bases. Germline CDR1 SGHTA, CDR2 FQGNSA. CDR3 protein: CASSLAQGSSGNTIYF. CDR3 nucleotide sequence: TGTGCCAGCAGCTTAGCGCAGGGGAGCTCTGGAAACACCATATATTTT.

The chain couples TRBV9 to TRBJ2-5; 8 bases match TRBD2. The CDR3 totals 14 residues. Germline loops: CDR1 SGDLS, CDR2 YYNGEE. J was trimmed by 1 base and V by 5 bases; bases with no gene match: 4. The CDR3 nucleotides are TGTGCCAGCAGTAAAACTAGCGGCCAAGAGACCCAGTACTTC. This encodes CASSKTSGQETQYF.

The V and J genes are TRBV7-6 and TRBJ1-4, with a possible D match to TRBD1 (5 bases). There are 12 residues in the CDR3. Trimming pared 6 bases from V and 7 bases from J, leaving 9 bases between. Germline V CDR1 and CDR2: SGHVS, FNYEAQ. CDR3 in DNA: TGTGCCAGCAGGGGGACCGCTGAAAAACTGTTTTTT. Translating gives CASRGTAEKLFF.

The V gene is TRBV7-7, the J gene TRBJ2-5, with 7 bases that match TRBD2. The V gene end was trimmed by 1 base and the J gene end by 4 bases; junction bases not matched to a gene: 6. Germline CDR1 SSHAT, CDR2 FNYEAQ (reference sequence). CDR3 length equals 15 residues. In DNA, the CDR3 is TGTGCCAGCAGCTTAGGCGGGAGTAGGGTAGAGACCCAGTACTTC. This sequence encodes CASSLGGSRVETQYF.

This rearrangement joins TRBV2 to TRBJ2-5, with TRBD1 matching 9 bases. This CDR3 is 14 amino acids long. V lost 6 bases, J lost 1 base, and 3 bases stayed unmatched. From germline, CDR1 is SNHLY and CDR2 FYNNEI. For the CDR3, the DNA is TGTGCCAGCAGGGACAGGGGATCCCAAGAGACCCAGTACTTC. This sequence encodes CASRDRGSQETQYF. The full variable domain, in which reference TRBV2 and TRBJ2-5 provide the parts outside the CDR3, is EPEVTQTPSHQVTQMGQEVILRCVPISNHLYFYWYRQILGQKVEFLVSFYNNEISEKSEIFDDQFSVERPDGSNFTLKIRSTKLEDSAMYFCASRDRGSQETQYFGPGTRLLVL.

As to this clone: Other DNA sequences within the sample encode an identical CDR3. The genes are TRBV5-1 and TRBJ2-3, with 10 positions matching TRBD2. The CDR3 has 16 residues. The germline CDR1 and CDR2 sequences are SGHRS and YFSETQ. The V and J ends lost 2 bases and 3 bases, in that order; junction bases with no gene match: 6. The CDR3: CASSFFLAGGTDTQYF. In DNA, the CDR3 is TGCGCCAGCAGCTTCTTTTTAGCGGGAGGTACAGATACGCAGTATTTT.

The CDR3 DNA sequence: TGTGCCAGCAGTTTAGGGAGGCAGGCGAACACTGAAGCTTTCTTT. It translates to CASSLGRQANTEAFF. The V gene is TRBV27, the J gene TRBJ1-1, with D uncertain. Trimming stripped 2 bases from V and 1 base from J, with 11 bases between. The CDR3 covers 15 residues. CDR1 and CDR2 (germline): MNHEY, SMNVEV (reference sequence).

The rearrangement links TRBV5-1 to TRBJ1-3, with TRBD1 as a possible D gene (5 bases). Germline lookup yields CDR1 SGHRS and CDR2 YFSETQ. V lost 0 bases, J lost 3 bases, and 7 bases lay in between. This CDR3 has 14 residues. The CDR3 is CASSLGQIGNTIYF. As DNA, the CDR3 is TGCGCCAGCAGCTTGGGACAGATTGGAAACACCATATATTTT.

J is TRBJ2-3 and V is TRBV5-6; D remains ambiguous. The CDR3 runs 15 residues. Trimming took off 4 bases at V and 2 bases at J, with 14 bases between the two ends. Germline CDR1 reads SGHDT; CDR2 reads YYEEEE. The CDR3 sequence is CASSPGPLLTDTQYF. The CDR3 nucleotides read TGTGCCAGCAGCCCCGGACCCCTCCTCACAGATACGCAGTATTTT.

J is TRBJ1-1 and V is TRBV6-6; 8 nucleotides match TRBD1. J was trimmed by 6 bases and V by 2 bases; bases with no gene match: 2. Germline V lookup: CDR1 MNHNY, CDR2 SVGAGI (reference sequence). This CDR3 spans 13 amino acids. The CDR3 DNA sequence: TGTGCCAGCAGTTACCCGACAGGGGCTGAAGCTTTCTTT. It encodes CASSYPTGAEAFF.

The V and J genes are TRBV29-1 and TRBJ1-1; D possibly corresponds to TRBD1 (5 bases). The germline V gene encodes CDR1 SQVTM and CDR2 ANQGSEA. The V end was cut by 6 bases, the J end by 0 bases, with 11 bases between. The CDR3 extends over 13 amino acids. CDR3 protein: CSVQGRLNTEAFF. CDR3 in DNA: TGCAGCGTGCAGGGACGGTTGAACACTGAAGCTTTCTTT.

The chain has TRBV6-4 and TRBJ2-7; 8 nucleotides line up with TRBD1. Looked up from germline, CDR1 is MRHNA and CDR2 is SNTAGT. This CDR3 is 15 amino acids long. J lost 3 bases, V lost 6 bases, and 10 bases had no gene match. CDR3 sequence reads: CASSANRGILYEQYV. The CDR3 DNA follows: TGTGCCAGCAGCGCAAACAGGGGGATCCTCTACGAGCAGTACGTC.

The CDR3 sequence is CASSRDTSSYNSPLHF. In nucleotides, the CDR3 is TGTGCCAGCAGTCGAGATACAAGCTCCTATAATTCACCCCTCCACTTT. The chain couples TRBV14 to TRBJ1-6; D gene ambiguous. This CDR3 contains 16 residues. The ends were cut back, 6 bases at V and 0 bases at J, with 12 bases in the middle. Germline V gene sequence: CDR1 SGHDN, CDR2 FVKESK.

This chain uses TRBV18 with TRBJ2-1; 10 nucleotides align to TRBD2. The CDR3 totals 15 residues. CDR1 and CDR2 from the germline V gene are KGHSH and LQKENI. J lost 5 bases, V lost 6 bases, and 7 bases had no gene match. CDR3 amino acids: CASSPTSGRDNEQFF. The CDR3 region has the DNA TGTGCCAGCTCTCCGACTAGCGGGCGGGACAATGAGCAGTTCTTC.

This clone was seen a few times. The V and J genes are TRBV2 and TRBJ2-7; D is unclear. CDR1 is SNHLY, CDR2 FYNNEI, per germline. Trimming shortened V by 4 bases and J by 5 bases, and 9 bases separated the two germline ends. This CDR3 has 12 amino acids. CDR3 in amino acids: CASSVQENEQYF. CDR3 in DNA: TGTGCCAGCAGTGTTCAGGAAAACGAGCAGTACTTC.

V usage is TRBV27 and J usage is TRBJ2-7, with 10 bases that match TRBD2. This CDR3 has 15 residues. The V gene end was trimmed by 3 bases and the J gene end by 1 base; junction bases not matched to a gene: 3. CDR1 is MNHEY and CDR2 is SMNVEV in the germline V gene (reference sequence). The CDR3 coding sequence is TGTGCCAGCAGTTTGGCTAGCGGGAGTTCCTACGAGCAGTACGTC. Its translation: CASSLASGSSYEQYV.

The CDR3 is CASSETEWEGANEKLFF. The CDR3 DNA follows: TGTGCCAGCAGTGAAACCGAATGGGAGGGGGCGAATGAAAAACTGTTTTTT. The chain uses TRBV2 and TRBJ1-4; 7 bases map to TRBD1. The germline V gene has CDR1 SNHLY and CDR2 FYNNEI. After removal of 2 bases from V and 5 bases from J, the junction contained 11 bases not matched to a gene. The CDR3 is 17 residues long.

This rearrangement joins TRBV5-6 to TRBJ2-7; 7 bases align to TRBD1. The CDR3 runs to 13 residues. V dropped 0 bases and J dropped 5; count of bases not matched to a gene: 2. In germline, CDR1 is SGHDT, CDR2 YYEEEE. The CDR3, as DNA: TGTGCCAGCAGCTTGGCCGACAGGGACGAGCAGTACTTC. Translating it yields CASSLADRDEQYF.

The V call is TRBV19, the J call TRBJ1-6; D ambiguous. There are 14 residues in the CDR3. V was shortened by 7 bases and J by 10 bases, with 17 bases between the two germline ends. Germline loops: CDR1 LNHDA, CDR2 SQIVND (reference sequence). The CDR3 DNA sequence: TGTGCCAGTACCCCGTGGGAGGGCGGATCACCCCTCCACTTT. It translates to CASTPWEGGSPLHF. The full variable domain, completed using reference TRBV19 and TRBJ1-6, is DGGITQSPKYLFRKEGQNVTLSCEQNLNHDAMYWYRQDPGQGLRLIYYSQIVNDFQKGDIAEGYSVSREKKESFPLTVTSAQKNPTAFYLCASTPWEGGSPLHFGNGTRLTVT.

The chain uses TRBV7-3 and TRBJ2-5, with D perhaps matching TRBD1 (6 bases). In germline, CDR1 is SGHTA, CDR2 FQGTGA. CDR3 length: 13 amino acids. Trimming shortened V by 5 bases and J by 2 bases, and 9 bases separated the two germline ends. CDR3 bases: TGTGCCAGCAGCCCGGGACAACAAGAGACCCAGTACTTC. Translating it yields CASSPGQQETQYF.

This clone was observed a few times. The chain combines TRBV4-2 with TRBJ2-3; TRBD2 is a possible D gene (5 bases). Trimming pared 0 bases from V and 0 bases from J, leaving 7 bases between. Per germline, CDR1 LGHNA and CDR2 YNFKEQ. This CDR3 contains 15 residues. This chain's CDR3 is CASSQEDYSTDTQYF. The CDR3 bases are TGTGCCAGCAGCCAAGAAGACTATAGCACAGATACGCAGTATTTT.

The rearrangement uses TRBV2 and TRBJ2-3, with 8 bases lining up with TRBD2. CDR1 SNHLY and CDR2 FYNNEI come from the germline V gene. Trimming took 2 bases from V and 3 from J; bases not matched to a gene: 10. The length of the CDR3 is 17 residues. CDR3 nucleotides: TGTGCCAGCAGTGAATCGTCTTTCGCGGGAGGAACAGATACGCAGTATTTT. It is translated as CASSESSFAGGTDTQYF.

CDR3: CASSLDRGGLQPQHF. The DNA of the CDR3 is TGTGCCAGCAGCTTAGACCGGGGCGGACTTCAGCCCCAGCATTTT. The chain links TRBV11-2 to TRBJ1-5, with a tentative D call TRBD1 (5 bases). V was cut by 0 bases and J by 6 bases, with 12 bases left in between. This CDR3 region has 15 residues. Per germline, CDR1 SGHAT and CDR2 FQNNGV. Full variable domain (remainder filled in from reference TRBV11-2 and TRBJ1-5): EAGVAQSPRYKIIEKRQSVAFWCNPISGHATLYWYQQILGQGPKLLIQFQNNGVVDDSQLPKDRFSAERLKGVDSTLKIQPAKLEDSAVYLCASSLDRGGLQPQHFGDGTRLSIL.